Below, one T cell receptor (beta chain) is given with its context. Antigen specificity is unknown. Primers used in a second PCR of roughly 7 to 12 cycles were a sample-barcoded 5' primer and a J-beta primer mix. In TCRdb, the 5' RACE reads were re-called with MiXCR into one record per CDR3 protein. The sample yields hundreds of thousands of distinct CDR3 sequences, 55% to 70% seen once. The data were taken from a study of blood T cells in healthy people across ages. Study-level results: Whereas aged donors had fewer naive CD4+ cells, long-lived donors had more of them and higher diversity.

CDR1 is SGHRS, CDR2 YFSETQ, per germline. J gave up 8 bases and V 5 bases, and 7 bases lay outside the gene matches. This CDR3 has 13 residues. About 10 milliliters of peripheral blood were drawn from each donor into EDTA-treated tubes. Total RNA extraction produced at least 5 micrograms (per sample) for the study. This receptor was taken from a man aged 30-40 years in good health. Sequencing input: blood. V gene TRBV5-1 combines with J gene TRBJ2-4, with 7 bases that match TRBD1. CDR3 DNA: TGCGCCAGCAGGATGTCGGGACAGCACATTCAGTACTTC. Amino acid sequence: CASRMSGQHIQYF.